A selection of T cell receptor beta chains follows, all from one sample in a study of cytotoxic CD8 clonotypes in ibrutinib-treated CLL. Clones were sequenced by immunoSEQ multiplex PCR, and TCRdb holds only the in-frame ones, with some missing. The sample has about 140,000 clones, about 80% seen once; the top ten hold about 29%. The sequences come from PBMCs, collected after 12 months of ibrutinib treatment. The receptor set was obtained from a human donor with chronic lymphocytic leukemia. CDR3s include the opening cysteine and the closing phenylalanine or tryptophan. A D gene is named only where the DNA matches it firmly. Clone size is stated in some rows and not others, as once, few, many or a class when expanded.

v_gene	d_gene	abundance	j_gene	CDR3nt	CDR3aa
TRBV30	.	.	TRBJ2-7	TGTGCCGGATCTCAGGGGATCGGTTCGTACGAGCAGTACTTC	CAGSQGIGSYEQYF
TRBV9	.	.	TRBJ2-2	TGTGCCAGCAGCGTAGGTTGGGGGGCCGGGGAGCTGTTTTTT	CASSVGWGAGELFF
TRBV5-8	.	once	TRBJ2-7	TGTGCCACCCGAATTGAGGGTGACTACGAGCAGTACTTC	CATRIEGDYEQYF
TRBV28	.	.	TRBJ2-7	TGTGCCAGCAGTTTGTCGCAGGGCTCCTACGAGCAGTACTTC	CASSLSQGSYEQYF
TRBV30	TRBD1	once	TRBJ1-2	TGTGCCTGGAGTACCGGAAAGGCAATGAACAGGGGGACTAACTATGGCTACACCTTC	CAWSTGKAMNRGTNYGYTF
TRBV7-9	.	.	TRBJ2-2	TGTGCCAGCAGACTTACACTAGACTCCCGTGGGGCCGGGGAGCTGTTTTTT	CASRLTLDSRGAGELFF
TRBV18	TRBD1	.	TRBJ1-2	TGTGCCAGCTCTCAGGGGACAGGCCAGGGCTACACCTTC	CASSQGTGQGYTF
TRBV14	.	few	TRBJ2-3	TGTGCCAGCAGCCAAGGTCGGCACACAGATACGCAGTATTTT	CASSQGRHTDTQYF
TRBV7-3	.	.	TRBJ2-3	TGTGCCAGCAGCTCTAACACAGATACGCAGTATTTT	CASSSNTDTQYF
TRBV4-1	.	.	TRBJ2-3	TGCGCCAGCAGCCAAATCAATCTAGGGAGCACAGATACGCAGTATTTT	CASSQINLGSTDTQYF
TRBV19	.	.	TRBJ1-1	TGTGCCAGTAGTACGAGAGGGACCACTGAAGCTTTCTTT	CASSTRGTTEAFF
TRBV27	TRBD1	.	TRBJ1-1	TGTGCCAGCAGTACCTACACCGGACAGGGGGGTCTCGAAGCTTTCTTT	CASSTYTGQGGLEAFF
TRBV10-3	.	.	TRBJ2-1	TGTGCCATCAGTGAGTCTGGCGGCAATGAGCAGTTCTTC	CAISESGGNEQFF
TRBV4-1	.	.	TRBJ2-7	TGCGCCAGCAGCCGACAGCAAAGCTCCTACGAGCAGTACTTC	CASSRQQSSYEQYF
TRBV2	.	once	TRBJ1-6	TGTGCCAGCCTTAGAATTGAGAATTCACCCCTCCACTTT	CASLRIENSPLHF
TRBV28	TRBD1	.	TRBJ1-5	TGTGCCAGCAGTTCTGGACAGGAAATGAGCAATCAGCCCCAGCATTTT	CASSSGQEMSNQPQHF
TRBV5-1	TRBD1	once	TRBJ2-7	TGCGCCAGCAGCTTCCAACAGGGGGGCTACGAGCAGTACTTC	CASSFQQGGYEQYF
TRBV28	.	.	TRBJ2-7	TGTGCCAGCATGAGGGTAGGGGGGCCATACGAGCAGTACTTC	CASMRVGGPYEQYF
TRBV5-1	.	.	TRBJ2-3	TGCGCCAGCAGCAGGTGGTCGGGAGGCACAGATACGCAGTATTTT	CASSRWSGGTDTQYF
TRBV5-1	.	.	TRBJ2-6	TGCGCCAGCAGCTTAATGGAGGGGGCGGTATCCTCTGGGGCCAACGTCCTGACTTTC	CASSLMEGAVSSGANVLTF
TRBV18	TRBD1	.	TRBJ1-2	TGTGCCAGCTCACCACGGGACAGGGGGAATGGCTACACCTTC	CASSPRDRGNGYTF
TRBV7-6	.	.	TRBJ2-3	TGTGCCAGCAGCACCGGGACACCTCCGGATACGCAGTATTTT	CASSTGTPPDTQYF
TRBV27	TRBD1	.	TRBJ1-3	TGTGCCAGCAGACGACAGGGCTCTGGAAACACCATATATTTT	CASRRQGSGNTIYF
TRBV7-3	.	.	TRBJ2-3	TGTGCCAGCAGCTTTCGTCCAGGGGAGGATACGCAGTATTTT	CASSFRPGEDTQYF
TRBV9	.	.	TRBJ1-2	TGTGCCAGCAGCGTAGGAGGAGAGAACTATGGCTACACCTTC	CASSVGGENYGYTF
TRBV14	.	.	TRBJ1-3	TGTGCCAGCAGCCAAGCCAGAACGACCGACGCGCCCGGAAACACCATATATTTT	CASSQARTTDAPGNTIYF
TRBV28	TRBD2	.	TRBJ2-1	TGTGCCAGCAGTCCGACTAGCGGGAGTTTCTATGAGCAGTTCTTC	CASSPTSGSFYEQFF
TRBV6-4	.	.	TRBJ2-2	TGTGCCAGCAGTATGGAGGGGTTGACCGGGGAGCTGTTTTTT	CASSMEGLTGELFF
TRBV30	.	.	TRBJ1-5	TGTGCCTGGAGTGGAGTTATAGGTCCCAATCAGCCCCAGCATTTT	CAWSGVIGPNQPQHF
TRBV30	.	.	TRBJ1-5	TGTGCCTGGAGTGTACAGGGAAATCAGCCCCAGCATTTT	CAWSVQGNQPQHF
TRBV20-1	TRBD1	.	TRBJ2-1	TGCAGTGCTTGGGGGACAGACGCGCAGTTCTTC	CSAWGTDAQFF
TRBV19	TRBD1	once	TRBJ1-1	TGTGCCACACGCCAGCAGGGGGCTGTCGCTGAAGCTTTCTTT	CATRQQGAVAEAFF
TRBV19	.	.	TRBJ1-2	TGTGCCAGTCGGGCAGGGATGAACTATGGCTACACCTTC	CASRAGMNYGYTF
TRBV5-1	.	.	TRBJ1-2	TGCGCCAGCAGCTTTCAGGACATTAACTATGGCTACACCTTC	CASSFQDINYGYTF
TRBV6-4	TRBD1	.	TRBJ1-2	TGTGCCAGCAGTACGCTCGACAGGGGGGGGAACTATGGCTACACCTTC	CASSTLDRGGNYGYTF
TRBV6-1	.	few	TRBJ1-2	TGTGCCAGCAGTGTAGAAAGAGAGTATGGCTACACCTTC	CASSVEREYGYTF
TRBV6-1	TRBD1	.	TRBJ1-1	TGTGCCAGCAGTCTATGGACAGGGAACACTGAAGCTTTCTTT	CASSLWTGNTEAFF
TRBV28	TRBD1	once	TRBJ2-7	TGTGCCAGCAGTTTTAGGGCCGGGACAGGGAACTACGAGCAGTACTTC	CASSFRAGTGNYEQYF
TRBV5-1	TRBD2	.	TRBJ2-5	TGCGCCAGCAGCAGCGGGGGGATGGGAGAGACCCAGTACTTC	CASSSGGMGETQYF
TRBV7-6	.	.	TRBJ2-7	TGTGCCAGCAGTCACGCAGGGGGGGGCTACGAGCAGTACTTC	CASSHAGGGYEQYF
TRBV19	.	.	TRBJ1-4	TGTGCCAGTTTGAGATACAGGGATGAAAAACTGTTTTTT	CASLRYRDEKLFF